This T cell receptor (beta chain) originates from a study of vaccination and CD4 T cells after COVID-19. This clonotype was observed a single time. Its antigen is not identified. Treatment defined: approximately nine-day PBMC culture with coronavirus spike peptide pools or control peptides (ViraFEST assay). Deletions cut 2 bases from V and 1 base from J, with 8 bases between. The CDR3 runs 14 residues. Germline V gives CDR1 MNHEY, CDR2 SVGAGI. Researchers used the Oncomine TCR Beta short-read assay to sequence DNA from cultured CD4+ T cells. Using its own MiXCR run on the PCR reads, TCRdb lists one record per CDR3 protein. The data contain just over 20,000 distinct CDR3 sequences, roughly 70% of them singletons.

The receptor was isolated from a human donor who had recovered from COVID-19. The chain employs TRBV6-5 and TRBJ1-1; TRBD1 might be the D (5 bases). The sample comprised CD4+ T cells from blood, cultured in vitro. The CDR3, as DNA: TGTGCCAGCAGTTACGGGGCCTCGAACACTGAAGCTTTCTTT. As protein: CASSYGASNTEAFF.